The text below deals with one T cell receptor beta chain. TCRdb's copy holds only in-frame clones and misses some; the assay was immunoSEQ multiplex PCR. The table records roughly 63,000 clones, around 90% of them present only once. The data derive from a study of control samples from healthy donors and cancer patients. Per germline, CDR1 SGHNT and CDR2 YYREEE (reference sequence). CDR3 length: 14 residues. The V and J ends lost 4 bases and 7 bases respectively, with 16 bases between them. Sequencing was carried out using PBMCs. The chain is built from TRBV5-4 and TRBJ2-3; TRBD1 is a possible D gene (6 bases). The clonotype was recovered from a middle-aged man with colorectal cancer. CDR3 region: CASSPELDRHTQYF. The CDR3, as DNA: TGTGCCAGCAGCCCCGAGCTAGACAGGCATACGCAGTATTTT.